This entry concerns a single TCR beta chain. What it binds is unknown. This record comes from a study of vaccination effects on CD4 cells after COVID-19. Antigen-specific CD4+ T cells were first expanded with viral peptide pools by the ViraFEST assay and only then sequenced. The culture ran for nine to ten days, and then CD4+ T cells were isolated. BNT162b2 vaccine or mRNA-1273 vaccine was given to participants in two doses. Among the vaccine recipients, none had a prior SARS-CoV-2 infection, and nucleocapsid antibodies were negative. IL-2 at about 10 IU/ml and peptides at roughly 10 ug/ml were added to cultured PBMC, around 1.9 million per well. Using immunoSEQ multiplex PCR, the repertoire was profiled, and TCRdb retains in-frame clones only, with some absent. Among 57,000 or so clones, approximately 73% were seen once, and the ten largest hold around 1.2%. Trimming took 2 bases from V and 2 from J, leaving 7 bases between them. Germline-derived CDR1 and CDR2 are MNHEY and SVGAGI. The CDR3 consists of 14 residues.

The sample here was CD4+ T cells from PBMCs cultured with HCoV-229E spike peptides, taken after COVID-19 vaccination. The sequence was collected from a human donor who received a COVID-19 vaccine. V usage is TRBV6-5 and J usage is TRBJ2-1; D gene unclear. CDR3: CASSYVGTYNEQFF. CDR3 DNA sequence: TGTGCCAGCAGTTACGTTGGGACCTACAATGAGCAGTTCTTC.